These T cell receptor beta chains were read from a single sample in a study of control samples from healthy donors and cancer patients. Clones were sequenced by immunoSEQ multiplex PCR, and TCRdb holds only the in-frame ones, with some missing. The profile covers 110,000 to 150,000 clones, with 91% appearing a single time and 5.5% to 7.5% taken by the ten largest. What was sequenced was blood. These receptor sequences come from a man younger than 35 in good health. CDR3s include the opening cysteine and the closing phenylalanine or tryptophan. D genes are given only for firm matches. Clone size is not always given. Where it is, it says once, few, many or a class for expanded clones.

J gene | V gene | D gene | clone size | CDR3 protein | CDR3 DNA
TRBJ1-1 | TRBV19 | - | once | CASSMAQGTEAFF | TGTGCCAGTAGTATGGCCCAGGGCACTGAAGCTTTCTTT
TRBJ2-7 | TRBV7-2 | TRBD2 | - | CASSLLAGASYEQYF | TGTGCCAGCAGCTTACTAGCGGGTGCTTCCTACGAGCAGTACTTC
TRBJ1-2 | TRBV12-3/TRBV12-4 | - | - | CASSLGQSGYTF | TGTGCCAGCAGTTTAGGGCAGAGCGGCTACACCTTC
TRBJ2-7 | TRBV19 | TRBD1 | - | CASSIGVGTGPYEQYF | TGTGCCAGTAGTATAGGGGTCGGGACAGGGCCCTACGAGCAGTACTTC
TRBJ1-1 | TRBV5-1 | - | once | CASSLAADTEAFF | TGCGCCAGCAGCTTAGCAGCGGACACTGAAGCTTTCTTT
TRBJ2-3 | TRBV18 | - | - | CASSPGSPGAFRDTQYF | TGTGCCAGCTCACCAGGTTCGCCGGGGGCTTTTAGAGATACGCAGTATTTT
TRBJ2-2 | TRBV3-1/TRBV3-2 | - | - | CASSQEKTVTGELFF | TGTGCCAGCAGCCAAGAGAAGACAGTCACCGGGGAGCTGTTTTTT
TRBJ1-1 | TRBV6-5 | - | - | CASWRGAGTEAFF | TGTGCCAGCTGGCGGGGGGCGGGAACTGAAGCTTTCTTT
TRBJ1-5 | TRBV29-1 | - | - | CSVDRGSGQPQHF | TGCAGCGTTGACAGGGGTTCGGGTCAGCCCCAGCATTTT
TRBJ1-2 | TRBV12-3/TRBV12-4 | - | - | CASSPGTDVTF | TGTGCCAGCAGTCCCGGGACTGATGTGACCTTC
TRBJ1-2 | TRBV30 | - | - | CAWRAPHPNYGYTF | TGTGCCTGGAGGGCTCCTCACCCCAACTATGGCTACACCTTC
TRBJ2-7 | TRBV5-8 | TRBD1 | - | CASSFPRDRASYEQYF | TGTGCCAGCAGCTTCCCCCGGGACAGGGCCTCCTACGAGCAGTACTTC
TRBJ1-2 | TRBV6-5 | TRBD1 | - | CASSYSSRQGWGYTF | TGTGCCAGCAGTTACTCGTCCCGACAGGGTTGGGGCTACACCTTC
TRBJ2-4 | TRBV19 | - | once | CASSKGGEAKNIQYF | TGTGCCAGTAGTAAGGGGGGGGAAGCCAAAAACATTCAGTACTTC
TRBJ2-7 | TRBV18 | TRBD1 | - | CASSQIDRAYEQYF | TGTGCCAGCTCGCAAATTGACAGGGCGTACGAGCAGTACTTC
TRBJ2-3 | TRBV5-1 | - | - | CASSLERARTDTQYF | TGCGCCAGCAGCTTGGAGAGGGCTCGCACAGATACGCAGTATTTT
TRBJ1-6 | TRBV3-1/TRBV3-2 | - | once | CASSHPGLLNSPLHF | TGTGCCAGCAGCCATCCAGGGTTGCTGAATTCACCCCTCCACTTT
TRBJ2-3 | TRBV4-2 | TRBD2 | - | CASSQQLTSGGDTQYF | TGTGCCAGCAGCCAGCAACTGACTAGCGGGGGGGATACGCAGTATTTT
TRBJ2-1 | TRBV7-2 | - | - | CASSPVSYNEQFF | TGTGCCAGCAGCCCCGTCTCCTACAATGAGCAGTTCTTC
TRBJ2-7 | TRBV3-1/TRBV3-2 | - | - | CASSQELWGSAYEQYF | TGTGCCAGCAGCCAAGAATTGTGGGGTTCTGCCTACGAGCAGTACTTC
TRBJ1-1 | TRBV4-1 | - | - | CASSQWETMNTEAFF | TGCGCCAGCAGCCAATGGGAGACCATGAACACTGAAGCTTTCTTT
TRBJ1-2 | TRBV7-6 | - | few | CASSLVPGGNGYTF | TGTGCCAGCAGCTTAGTTCCCGGGGGCAATGGCTACACCTTC
TRBJ2-2 | TRBV7-2 | TRBD1 | - | CASSLETGVTGELFF | TGTGCCAGCAGCTTAGAGACAGGGGTCACCGGGGAGCTGTTTTTT
TRBJ1-2 | TRBV29-1 | - | few | CSVVQLNYGYTF | TGCAGCGTCGTACAGCTAAACTATGGCTACACCTTC
TRBJ2-3 | TRBV11-2 | - | - | CASSLLPVGADTQYF | TGTGCCAGCAGCTTATTGCCCGTCGGCGCAGATACGCAGTATTTT
TRBJ1-3 | TRBV6-6 | - | - | CASRLNRDKGNTIYF | TGTGCCAGCAGGTTAAACCGGGACAAGGGAAACACCATATATTTT
TRBJ1-4 | TRBV24-1 | - | - | CATSDPDSEKLFF | TGTGCCACCAGTGACCCTGACAGTGAAAAACTGTTTTTT
TRBJ1-3 | TRBV11-2 | - | - | CASSLFAGSSGNTIYF | TGTGCCAGCAGCTTATTTGCCGGAAGCTCTGGAAACACCATATATTTT
TRBJ2-1 | TRBV24-1 | TRBD2 | - | CATSDRTSGGAGEQFF | TGTGCCACCAGTGATAGGACTAGCGGGGGGGCGGGTGAGCAGTTCTTC
TRBJ1-2 | TRBV4-2 | - | - | CASSQDRVNYGYTF | TGTGCCAGCAGCCAAGATCGGGTTAACTATGGCTACACCTTC
TRBJ1-2 | TRBV29-1 | TRBD1 | once | CSVAMTGVGYGYTF | TGCAGCGTTGCGATGACAGGGGTTGGCTATGGCTACACCTTC
TRBJ2-7 | TRBV13 | - | once | CASSKQGYEQYF | TGTGCCAGCAGCAAACAGGGCTACGAGCAGTACTTC
TRBJ2-3 | TRBV4-3 | TRBD2 | - | CASSQAPTSGGIDTQYF | TGCGCCAGCAGCCAAGCCCCGACTAGCGGGGGGATAGATACGCAGTATTTT
TRBJ1-2 | TRBV6-2/TRBV6-3 | - | - | CASSGMGNYGYTF | TGTGCCAGCAGTGGTATGGGTAACTATGGCTACACCTTC
TRBJ2-7 | TRBV4-1 | - | - | CASSLRSSYEQYF | TGCGCCAGCAGCTTACGGAGCTCCTACGAGCAGTACTTC
TRBJ2-2 | TRBV6-5 | TRBD1 | once | CASSYAGTGHTGELFF | TGTGCCAGCAGTTATGCCGGGACAGGCCACACCGGGGAGCTGTTTTTT
TRBJ1-2 | TRBV6-1 | - | - | CASSEEGLAYGYTF | TGTGCCAGCAGTGAGGAGGGGCTGGCCTATGGCTACACCTTC
TRBJ2-1 | TRBV5-1 | - | few | CASSPNRNEQFF | TGCGCCAGCAGCCCGAATCGAAATGAGCAGTTCTTC
TRBJ1-1 | TRBV7-3 | - | - | CASSSQGSEAFF | TGTGCCAGCAGCTCCCAAGGGAGTGAAGCTTTCTTT
TRBJ2-2 | TRBV7-3 | - | - | CASSLTATTNTGELFF | TGTGCCAGCAGCTTAACCGCCACAACCAACACCGGGGAGCTGTTTTTT
TRBJ1-2 | TRBV2 | - | - | CASSEAGGGSYGYTF | TGTGCCAGCAGTGAAGCGGGCGGGGGCTCTTATGGCTACACCTTC
TRBJ1-5 | TRBV3-1/TRBV3-2 | - | - | CASSQGVNQPQHF | TGTGCCAGCAGCCAGGGAGTCAATCAGCCCCAGCATTTT
TRBJ1-6 | TRBV6-5 | - | - | CASRVEREGSSPLHF | TGTGCCAGCAGAGTTGAGCGCGAAGGAAGTTCACCCCTCCACTTT
TRBJ1-1 | TRBV4-1 | - | once | CASRPSLDNMNTEAFF | TGCGCCAGCCGACCTAGCCTAGACAACATGAACACTGAAGCTTTCTTT
TRBJ2-7 | TRBV25-1 | TRBD2 | - | CASSESAGLAGASYEQYF | TGTGCCAGCAGTGAATCCGCCGGACTAGCGGGGGCCTCCTACGAGCAGTACTTC
TRBJ1-6 | TRBV5-5 | - | - | CASSSSGTINSPLHF | TGTGCCAGCAGCTCATCGGGGACAATCAATTCACCCCTCCACTTT
TRBJ1-2 | TRBV9 | - | - | CASSSPGDGYTF | TGTGCCAGCAGCTCCCCGGGTGATGGCTACACCTTC
TRBJ2-1 | TRBV10-3 | - | - | CAISESVASEKYNEQFF | TGTGCCATCAGTGAGTCGGTCGCTAGCGAAAAGTACAATGAGCAGTTCTTC
TRBJ2-3 | TRBV7-9 | - | - | CASSLIGPPRDTQYF | TGTGCCAGCAGCCTGATAGGGCCCCCGAGGGATACGCAGTATTTT
TRBJ2-5 | TRBV10-3 | - | - | CAISDRDESQETQYF | TGTGCCATCAGTGACCGGGACGAGAGCCAAGAGACCCAGTACTTC
TRBJ1-2 | TRBV6-5 | TRBD1 | once | CASSYGGQGDYGYTF | TGTGCCAGCAGTTACGGGGGACAGGGAGACTATGGCTACACCTTC
TRBJ1-3 | TRBV11-2 | - | - | CASSLDQFNWPENTIYF | TGTGCCAGCAGCTTAGATCAGTTTAACTGGCCGGAAAACACCATATATTTT
TRBJ1-3 | TRBV18 | - | - | CASSPLTVNTIYF | TGTGCCAGCTCACCCTTGACAGTGAACACCATATATTTT